Following are 13 T cell receptor beta chains from one sample sequenced in a study of shared clonotypes between healthy human individuals. TCRdb's copy holds only in-frame clones and misses some; the assay was immunoSEQ multiplex PCR. The data show roughly 2 million clones, over 85% seen once. Specimen: naive CD4+ T cells sorted from blood. The subset is: CD45RA+ positively selected. The receptors shown here come from a man aged 18 to 29 in good health.

The rearrangement joins TRBV6-4 to TRBJ1-5; a weak D match, TRBD1 (6 bases). The CDR3 sequence is 14 residues long. The V end lost 6 bases, the J end lost 6 bases, and 15 bases lay between the germline ends. Germline CDR1 is MRHNA and CDR2 is SNTAGT. In DNA, the CDR3 is TGTGCCAGCAGCGAACAGGGTGGAGGTCAGCCCCAGCATTTT. Translating gives CASSEQGGGQPQHF.

This rearrangement joins TRBV4-2 to TRBJ2-1; TRBD2 aligns across 13 bases. V lost 4 bases to trimming and J lost 7 bases; unmatched junction nucleotides: 4. CDR3 length equals 15 residues. Germline CDR1 is LGHNA and CDR2 is YNFKEQ. In DNA, the CDR3 is TGTGCCAGCAGCCCCCGGACTAGCGGGGGAAATGAGCAGTTCTTC. Translated: CASSPRTSGGNEQFF.

The V gene is TRBV28, the J gene TRBJ1-5, with 7 bases fitting TRBD1. Losses at the gene ends were 8 bases for V and 4 bases for J; bases not matched to a gene: 11. This CDR3 spans 15 amino acids. Germline assignment: CDR1 MDHEN and CDR2 SYDVKM. CDR3 sequence: CASGTVFGGNQPQHF. DNA for the CDR3: TGTGCCAGCGGGACAGTATTTGGGGGTAATCAGCCCCAGCATTTT.

This chain uses TRBV7-2 with TRBJ2-7; 11 nucleotides match TRBD1. Unmatched junction bases numbered 5, after V lost 4 bases and J lost 3 bases. This CDR3 region has 15 residues. Germline values: CDR1 SGHTA, CDR2 FQGNSA. This CDR3 reads CASSWTGTGGYEQYF. The CDR3 nucleotides read TGTGCCAGCAGCTGGACCGGGACAGGGGGCTACGAGCAGTACTTC.

This sequence joins TRBV5-1 and TRBJ2-7, with 10 positions matching TRBD2. The CDR3 sequence is 16 residues long. Trimming removed 6 bases from V and 1 base from J; junction bases left unmatched: 10. Germline values: CDR1 SGHRS, CDR2 YFSETQ. DNA for the CDR3: TGCGCCAGCACGACTTCGCCGGGACTAGCGTCCTACGAGCAGTACTTC. It specifies CASTTSPGLASYEQYF.

The chain recombines TRBV27 with TRBJ1-2; D is unclear. Trimming stripped 2 bases from V and 2 bases from J, with 6 bases between. CDR1 MNHEY and CDR2 SMNVEV come from the germline V gene (reference sequence). This CDR3 has 13 amino acids. This CDR3 is CASSLNSNYGYTF. The CDR3 DNA reads as TGTGCCAGCAGTTTAAACAGCAACTATGGCTACACCTTC.

The chain links TRBV14 to TRBJ2-1; 7 bases map to TRBD2. This CDR3 is 13 amino acids long. V was pared by 7 bases and J by 10 bases, with 10 bases of the junction left unmatched. Germline values: CDR1 SGHDN, CDR2 FVKESK. CDR3 residues: CASMTAAGVEQFF. The CDR3 DNA follows: TGTGCCAGCATGACCGCGGCGGGAGTCGAGCAGTTCTTC. The variable domain in full, with the rest retrieved from reference TRBV14 and TRBJ2-1, is EAGVTQFPSHSVIEKGQTVTLRCDPISGHDNLYWYRRVMGKEIKFLLHFVKESKQDESGMPNNRFLAERTGGTYSTLKVQPAELEDSGVYFCASMTAAGVEQFFGPGTRLTVL.

The chain couples TRBV28 to TRBJ2-3; 8 nucleotides agree with TRBD1. Germline CDR1 is MDHEN and CDR2 is SYDVKM. The CDR3 has 15 amino acids. The V gene end was trimmed by 5 bases and the J gene end by 0 bases; junction bases not matched to a gene: 4. The DNA of the CDR3 is TGTGCCAGCAGTCTCCGGACAGGGAGCACAGATACGCAGTATTTT. Amino acid sequence: CASSLRTGSTDTQYF.

Concerning this clone itself: Other DNA sequences in the same sample also yield this CDR3. J is TRBJ1-5 and V is TRBV30; D is possibly TRBD1 (6 bases). The CDR3 runs 16 residues. V lost 0 bases and J 0 bases, leaving 12 bases between the germline ends. Looked up from germline, CDR1 is GTSNPN and CDR2 is SVGIG (reference sequence). The CDR3, as DNA: TGTGCCTGGAGTGTCCGCGGACAGTATAGCAATCAGCCCCAGCATTTT. Protein: CAWSVRGQYSNQPQHF. Full variable domain (missing parts from reference TRBV30 and TRBJ1-5): SQTIHQWPATLVQPVGSPLSLECTVEGTSNPNLYWYRQAAGRGLQLLFYSVGIGQISSEVPQNLSASRPQDRQFILSSKKLLLSDSGFYLCAWSVRGQYSNQPQHFGDGTRLSIL.

This chain links TRBV2 with TRBJ2-2, with no clear D. The CDR3 totals 15 residues. The germline V gene has CDR1 SNHLY and CDR2 FYNNEI. With 6 bases removed from V and 0 bases from J, the gap between germline ends came to 11 bases. This CDR3 is CASSLGTPNTGELFF. CDR3 in DNA: TGTGCCAGCAGCTTGGGAACGCCGAACACCGGGGAGCTGTTTTTT.

The chain recombines TRBV4-2 with TRBJ1-4, with D tentatively TRBD1 (5 bases). CDR1 is LGHNA, CDR2 YNFKEQ, per germline. The CDR3 runs to 19 residues. V was shortened by 3 bases and J by 6 bases, with 26 bases between the two germline ends. The CDR3 protein is CASSQAIGWEGRTHEKLFF. CDR3 bases: TGTGCCAGCAGCCAGGCTATAGGCTGGGAGGGGCGGACCCATGAAAAACTGTTTTTT.

Details on this clone: In the same sample, other DNA sequences code for this CDR3. The chain is built from TRBV5-4 and TRBJ2-7; weak D call: TRBD2 (5 bases). Trimming left V 4 bases short and J 3 bases short, with 11 bases between. Per germline, CDR1 SGHNT and CDR2 YYREEE (reference sequence). The CDR3 has 13 amino acids. CDR3 sequence reads: CASSLRGSYEQYF. CDR3 in DNA: TGTGCCAGCAGCCTCCGAGGGAGCTACGAGCAGTACTTC.

The chain combines TRBV2 with TRBJ1-4; D remains unclear. The CDR3 has 16 amino acids. Trimming took off 5 bases at V and 8 bases at J, with 21 bases between the two ends. Per germline, CDR1 SNHLY and CDR2 FYNNEI. The CDR3: CASSPPGGLPREKLFF. CDR3 coding DNA: TGTGCCAGCAGTCCGCCCGGAGGACTGCCGCGAGAAAAACTGTTTTTT.